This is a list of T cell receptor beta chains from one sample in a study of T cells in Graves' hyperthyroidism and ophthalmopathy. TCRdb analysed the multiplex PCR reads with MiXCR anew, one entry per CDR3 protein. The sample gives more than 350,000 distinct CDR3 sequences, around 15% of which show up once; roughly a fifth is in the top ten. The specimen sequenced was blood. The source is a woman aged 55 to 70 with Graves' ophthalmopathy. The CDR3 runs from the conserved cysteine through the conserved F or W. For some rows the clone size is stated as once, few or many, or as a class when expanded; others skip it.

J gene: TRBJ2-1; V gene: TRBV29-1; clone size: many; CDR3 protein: CSVVPGGSYNEQFF
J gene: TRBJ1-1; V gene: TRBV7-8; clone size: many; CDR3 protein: CASSLEGRENTEAFF
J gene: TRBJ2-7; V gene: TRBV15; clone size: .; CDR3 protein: CATSGGTSGRTRGEQYF
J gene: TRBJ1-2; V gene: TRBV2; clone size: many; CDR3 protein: CASSERYNYGYTF
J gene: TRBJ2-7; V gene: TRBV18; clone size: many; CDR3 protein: CASSPRQGSSYEQYF
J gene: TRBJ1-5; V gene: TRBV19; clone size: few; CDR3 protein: CASAWQTNQPQHF
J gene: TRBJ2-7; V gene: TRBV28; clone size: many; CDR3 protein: CASSSTRGFNEQYF
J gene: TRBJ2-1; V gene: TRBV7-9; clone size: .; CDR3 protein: CASSFGSGEGEQFF
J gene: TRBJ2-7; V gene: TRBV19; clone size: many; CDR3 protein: CASSLSAVTYEQYF
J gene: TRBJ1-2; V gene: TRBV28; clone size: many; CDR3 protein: CASSSAPGGGYTF
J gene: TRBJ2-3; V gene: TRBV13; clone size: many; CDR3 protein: CASSLTGRTDTQYF
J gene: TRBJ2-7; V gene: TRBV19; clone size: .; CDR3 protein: CASATSGSAQEQYF
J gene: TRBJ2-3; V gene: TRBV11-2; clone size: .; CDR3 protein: CASSLYRGEDTQYF
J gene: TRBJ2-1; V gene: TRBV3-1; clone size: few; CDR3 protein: CASSQEPGGVSSYNEQFF
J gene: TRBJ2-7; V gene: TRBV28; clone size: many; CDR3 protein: CASSSPGTGTHEQYF
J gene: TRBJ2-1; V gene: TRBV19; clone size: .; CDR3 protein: CASSKSPSYNEQFF
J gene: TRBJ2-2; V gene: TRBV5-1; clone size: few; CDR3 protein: CASSFAGTNTGELFF
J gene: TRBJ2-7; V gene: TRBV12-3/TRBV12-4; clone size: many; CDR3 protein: CASSLEDRGNEQYF
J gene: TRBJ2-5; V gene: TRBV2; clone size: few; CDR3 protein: CASSGLGNPQETQYF
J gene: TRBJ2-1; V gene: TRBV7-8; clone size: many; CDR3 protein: CASSWARVGNEQFF
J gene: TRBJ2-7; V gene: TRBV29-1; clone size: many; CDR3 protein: CSVVPVIRGPFYEQYF
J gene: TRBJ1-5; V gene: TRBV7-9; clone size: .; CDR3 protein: CASSSNAGTGPNQPQHF
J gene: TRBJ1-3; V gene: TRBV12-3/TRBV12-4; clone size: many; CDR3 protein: CASSPESGRYSGNTIYF
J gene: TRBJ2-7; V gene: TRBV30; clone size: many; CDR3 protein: CAWSIAGTGSYEQYF
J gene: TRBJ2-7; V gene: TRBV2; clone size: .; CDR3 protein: CASREGLAGGYEQYF
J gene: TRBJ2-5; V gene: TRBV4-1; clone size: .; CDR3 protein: CASSTYSGRAVETQYF
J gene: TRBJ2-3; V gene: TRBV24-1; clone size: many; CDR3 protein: CATSDPGLAGGDTQYF
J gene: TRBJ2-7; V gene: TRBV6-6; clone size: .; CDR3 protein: CASSYGAGDSYEQYF
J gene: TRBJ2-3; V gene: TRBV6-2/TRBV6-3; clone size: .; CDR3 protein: CASSYSTPNQGGGRTDTQYF
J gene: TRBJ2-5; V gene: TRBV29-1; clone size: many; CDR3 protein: CSVPAGGQETQYF
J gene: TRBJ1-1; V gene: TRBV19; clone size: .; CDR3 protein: CASSRDAKNTEAFF
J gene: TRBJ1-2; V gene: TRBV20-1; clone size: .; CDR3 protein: CSALDRLVFGYTF
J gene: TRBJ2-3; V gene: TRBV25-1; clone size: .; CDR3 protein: CASSECGRVTDTQYF
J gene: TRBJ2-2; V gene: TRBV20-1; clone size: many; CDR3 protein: CSAPRAGGGELFF
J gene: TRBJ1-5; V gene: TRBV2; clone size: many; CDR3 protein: CASSPRGPGPSRNQPQHF
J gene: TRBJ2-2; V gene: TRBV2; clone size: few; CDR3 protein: CASSEALVGLAGGDTGELFF
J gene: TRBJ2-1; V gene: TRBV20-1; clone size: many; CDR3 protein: CSARRSSGRAYNEQFF
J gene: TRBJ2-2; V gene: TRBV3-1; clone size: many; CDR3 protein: CASTTYRGTGELFF
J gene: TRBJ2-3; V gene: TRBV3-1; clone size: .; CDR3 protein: CASSQDPRLAGGPGTDTQYF
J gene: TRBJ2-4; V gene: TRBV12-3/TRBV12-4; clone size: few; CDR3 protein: CASSLGDRVSKNIQYF
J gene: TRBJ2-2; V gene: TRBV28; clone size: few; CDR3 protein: CASRPGGTSGRIGELFF
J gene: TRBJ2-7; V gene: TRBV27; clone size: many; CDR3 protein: CASSPRVSGGYEQYF
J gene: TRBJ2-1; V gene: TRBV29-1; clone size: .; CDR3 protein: CSVAGQGGLTYNEQFF
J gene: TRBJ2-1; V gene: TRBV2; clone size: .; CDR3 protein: CASRSDSSSSGTGYNEQFF
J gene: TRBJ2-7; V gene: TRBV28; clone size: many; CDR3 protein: CASSLKGVSSYEQYF
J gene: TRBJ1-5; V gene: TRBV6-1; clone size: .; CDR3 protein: CASSEAAGGQPQHF
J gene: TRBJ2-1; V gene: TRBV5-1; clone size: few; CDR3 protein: CASSLGTSYQQFF
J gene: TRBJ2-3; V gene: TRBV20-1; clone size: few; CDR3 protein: CSAALAGGGTDTQYF
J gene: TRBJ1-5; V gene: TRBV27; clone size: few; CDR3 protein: CASSPTGGHQPQHF
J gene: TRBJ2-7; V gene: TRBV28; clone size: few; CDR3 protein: CASSLLGQGLYEQYF
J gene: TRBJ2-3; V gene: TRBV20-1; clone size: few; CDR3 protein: CSAEGLAGVIDTQYF
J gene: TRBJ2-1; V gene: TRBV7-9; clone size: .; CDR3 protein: CASLGRLAGEQFF
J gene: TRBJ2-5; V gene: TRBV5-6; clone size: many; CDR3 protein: CASSLQGFQETQYF
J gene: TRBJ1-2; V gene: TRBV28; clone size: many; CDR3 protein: CASSFPGRNYGYTF
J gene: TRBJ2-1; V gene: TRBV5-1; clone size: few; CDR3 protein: CASSLGGTMDEQFF
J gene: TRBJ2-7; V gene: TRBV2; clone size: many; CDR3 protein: CASTLLWGSSEQYF
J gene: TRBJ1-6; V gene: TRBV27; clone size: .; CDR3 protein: CASREGFPNNSPLHF
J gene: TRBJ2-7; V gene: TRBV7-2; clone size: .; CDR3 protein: CASSFMRKSSYEQYF
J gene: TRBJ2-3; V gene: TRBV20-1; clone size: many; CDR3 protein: CSASIPSTGTDTQYF
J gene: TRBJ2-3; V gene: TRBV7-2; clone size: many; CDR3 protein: CASSLWADTQYF